The entry below describes one T cell receptor beta chain. Its antigen has not been determined. At one end, the junction sequence differs from germline, possibly due to a read error. Library preparation was by 5' RACE. TCRdb records Illumina HiSeq 2500 as the sequencer. A second PCR of about 6 to 12 cycles was run with a J-beta primer mix and a sample-barcoded 5' primer. Each TCR beta cDNA molecule received a unique molecular identifier from a template-switch 5' adaptor carrying 12 random nucleotides. Each sample yielded at least 3 million CDR3-containing paired-end reads. All of the RNA was converted into first-strand cDNA using the Mint cDNA synthesis kit, with a TRBC-specific oligonucleotide serving as the primer. Following uracil-DNA glycosylase treatment, a first 18-cycle PCR with universal primers M1SS and BC2_uni_R was performed on all cDNA. The authors' pipeline ran thus. For normalization, 1 million high-quality reads, each with a distinct molecular identifier, were randomly selected from each sample. Reads with shared molecular identifiers were discarded instead of being binned into consensus sequences. CDR3 identification, clonotype clustering and error correction used MiTCR with a Q25 quality threshold and the strictest error-elimination algorithm. A nonparametric unseen species model using Euler transformation provided a lower-bound estimate of total TCR beta diversity. TCRdb ran its own pipeline on the public reads, namely fastp trimming at Q25 and MiXCR clone calling, and kept in-frame beta chains. For every CDR3 protein sequence, its rows merge into one entry that carries the most common genes and DNA. These V and J calls derive from TCRdb rather than the authors' analysis. The sample includes approximately 800,000 distinct CDR3 sequences, with 56% observed a single time. The ten largest clonotypes hold around 25% of the sample.

This sample is drawn from a study of blood T cells in healthy people across ages (dated by TCRdb to about 2015). The study in broad terms: In model experiments, template switching captured about one uniquely barcoded TCR beta cDNA molecule for every two T cells. The study measured age-related changes in TCR beta repertoire diversity using deep sequencing normalized with unique cDNA molecular identifiers. To avoid experimental bias, donors of different ages were spread randomly across the sequencing lanes. Donors were grouped into four age groups: young (average about 15 years), middle-aged (roughly 40), aged (about 60) and long-lived (over 80). For two donors (one aged 18 to 30 and one aged 80 or older), the study analyzed two additional independent replicas of 1 million unique cDNA reads from the same blood draw.

The CDR3 runs 14 residues from the cysteine to the phenylalanine. This entry keeps only the CDR3 DNA: 42 bases, framed from base 1. The germline V gene encodes CDR1 SEHNR and CDR2 FQNEAQ (reference sequence). Study-wide conclusions, independent of this receptor: Donor CMV infection status was unknown, potentially confounding age-related changes in expanded clonotypes. Compared with the aged group, more naive CD4+ T cells, fewer expanded clones and increased TCR diversity were shown by the long-lived group, suggesting age selection. The percentage of naive T cells measured by flow cytometry correlated strongly with observed TCR beta diversity. Because profiling used bulk unsorted PBMCs, naive and antigen-experienced compartments could not be compared conclusively. Observed TCR beta diversity per million T cells fell roughly linearly with age, and a significant reduction was already apparent by age roughly 40. Total diversity estimates from one million sequenced T cells were considered lower bounds and underestimates.

Systemically healthy Caucasian individuals from Russia, some 38 in total and aged about 6 to 100 years, were included as donors. Around 10 milliliters of peripheral blood were collected from each donor into EDTA-treated Vacutainer tubes. Ficoll-Paque density-gradient centrifugation was used to isolate PBMCs, with at least 7 million per sample. Total RNA was extracted from PBMCs with Trizol reagent, with at least 5 micrograms obtained per sample. For every donor, flow cytometry on a PBMC aliquot measured the percentage of naive CD45RAhigh/CD27high T cells. The material sequenced was blood. This TCR was sampled from a middle-aged man in good health. Recombination linked TRBV7-9 to TRBJ2-5, with a weak D call of TRBD2 (6 bases match). The J call is uncertain, as TRBJ2-7 better fits the DNA end. At the DNA level, the sequence is TGTACCAGCAGCTCAGACTTCGGGAGCTACGAGCAGTACTTC. This encodes CTSSSDFGSYEQYF.